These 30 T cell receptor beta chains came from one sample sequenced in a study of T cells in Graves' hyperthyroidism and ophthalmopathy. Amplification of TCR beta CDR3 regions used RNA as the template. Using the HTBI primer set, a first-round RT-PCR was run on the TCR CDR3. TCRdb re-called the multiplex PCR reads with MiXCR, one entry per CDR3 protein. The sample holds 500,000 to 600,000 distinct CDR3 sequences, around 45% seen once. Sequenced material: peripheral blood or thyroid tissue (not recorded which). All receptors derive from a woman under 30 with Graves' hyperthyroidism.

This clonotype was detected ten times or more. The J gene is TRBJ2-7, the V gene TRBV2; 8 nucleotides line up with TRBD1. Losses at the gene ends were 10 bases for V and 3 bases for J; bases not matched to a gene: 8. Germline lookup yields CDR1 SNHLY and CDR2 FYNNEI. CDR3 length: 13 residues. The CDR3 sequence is CATAGTGHYEQYF. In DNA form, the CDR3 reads TGTGCCACTGCCGGGACAGGACACTACGAGCAGTACTTC.

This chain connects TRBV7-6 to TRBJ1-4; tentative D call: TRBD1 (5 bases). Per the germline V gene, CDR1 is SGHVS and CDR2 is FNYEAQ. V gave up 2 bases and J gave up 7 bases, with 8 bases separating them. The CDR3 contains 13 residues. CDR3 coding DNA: TGTGCCAGCAGCTTAAGCCAGGGTGAAAAACTGTTTTTT. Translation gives CASSLSQGEKLFF.

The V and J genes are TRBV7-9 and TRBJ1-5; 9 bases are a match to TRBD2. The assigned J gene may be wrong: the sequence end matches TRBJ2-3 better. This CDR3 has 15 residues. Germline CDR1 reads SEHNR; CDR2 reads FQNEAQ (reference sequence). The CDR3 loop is CASSPAGGGADTQYF. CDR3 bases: TGTGCCAGCAGCCCAGCGGGGGGAGGAGCAGATACGCAGTATTTT.

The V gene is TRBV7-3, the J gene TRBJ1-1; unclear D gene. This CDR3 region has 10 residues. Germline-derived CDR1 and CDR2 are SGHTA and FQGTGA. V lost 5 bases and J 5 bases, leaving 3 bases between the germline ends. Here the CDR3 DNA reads TGTGCCAGCAGCAAAACTGAAGCTTTCTTT. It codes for CASSKTEAFF.

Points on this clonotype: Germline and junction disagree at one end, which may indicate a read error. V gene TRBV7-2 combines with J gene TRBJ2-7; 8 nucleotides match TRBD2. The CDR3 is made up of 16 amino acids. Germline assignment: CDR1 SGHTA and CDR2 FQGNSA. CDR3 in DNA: TGTGCCAGCAGATTAGCGGGACAAGCAAGCTCCTACGAGCAGTACTTC. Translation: CASRLAGQASSYEQYF.

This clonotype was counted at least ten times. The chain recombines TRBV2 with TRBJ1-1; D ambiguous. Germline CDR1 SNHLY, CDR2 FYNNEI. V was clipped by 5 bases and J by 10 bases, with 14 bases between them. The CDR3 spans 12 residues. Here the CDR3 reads CASSNAPSGAFF. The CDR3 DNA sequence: TGTGCCAGCAGTAATGCACCCTCGGGAGCTTTCTTT.

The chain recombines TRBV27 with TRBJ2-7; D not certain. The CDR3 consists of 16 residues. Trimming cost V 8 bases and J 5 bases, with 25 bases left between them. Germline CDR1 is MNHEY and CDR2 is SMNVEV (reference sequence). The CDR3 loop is CASRAPSAPHHHEQYF. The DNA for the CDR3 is TGTGCCAGCCGAGCCCCTTCGGCGCCCCATCACCACGAGCAGTACTTC.

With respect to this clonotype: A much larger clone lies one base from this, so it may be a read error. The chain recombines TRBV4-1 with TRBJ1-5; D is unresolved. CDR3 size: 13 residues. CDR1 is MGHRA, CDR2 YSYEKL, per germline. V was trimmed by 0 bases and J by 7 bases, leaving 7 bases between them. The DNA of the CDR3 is TGCGCCAGCAGCCAAGAGGACGCCCAGCCCCAGCATTTT. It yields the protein CASSQEDAQPQHF.

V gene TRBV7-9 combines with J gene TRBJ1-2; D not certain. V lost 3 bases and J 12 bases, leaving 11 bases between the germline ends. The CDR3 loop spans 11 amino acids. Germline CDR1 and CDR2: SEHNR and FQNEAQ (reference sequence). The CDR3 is CASSLGSGNTF. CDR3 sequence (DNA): TGTGCCAGCAGCTTGGGCTCTGGAAACACCTTC.

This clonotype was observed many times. CDR3 amino acids: CASSLYAGTGEAFF. The CDR3 DNA reads as TGTGCCAGCAGCTTATATGCCGGGACAGGGGAAGCTTTCTTT. The gene calls are TRBV7-6 and TRBJ1-1, with 9 positions matching TRBD1. V gave up 2 bases and J gave up 8 bases; unmatched junction bases: 6. This CDR3 has 14 amino acids. CDR1 is SGHVS, CDR2 FNYEAQ, per germline.

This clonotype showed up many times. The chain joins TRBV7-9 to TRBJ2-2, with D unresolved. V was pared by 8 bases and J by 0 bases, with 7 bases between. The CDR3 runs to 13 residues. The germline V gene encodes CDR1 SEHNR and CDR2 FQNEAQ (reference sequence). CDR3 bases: TGTGCCAGCTTAAACGCGAACACCGGGGAGCTGTTTTTT. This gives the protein CASLNANTGELFF.

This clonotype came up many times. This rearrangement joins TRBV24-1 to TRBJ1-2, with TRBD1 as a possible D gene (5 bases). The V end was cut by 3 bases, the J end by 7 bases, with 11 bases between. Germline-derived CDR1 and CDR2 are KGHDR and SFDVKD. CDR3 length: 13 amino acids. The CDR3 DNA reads TGTGCCACCAGTGATGGCAAGGGGCTTGGCTACACCTTC. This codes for CATSDGKGLGYTF.

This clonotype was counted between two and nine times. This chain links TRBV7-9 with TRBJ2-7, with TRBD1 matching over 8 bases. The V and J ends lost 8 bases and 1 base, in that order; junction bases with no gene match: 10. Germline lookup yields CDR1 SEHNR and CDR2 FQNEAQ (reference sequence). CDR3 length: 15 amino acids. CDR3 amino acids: CASSPRDRISYEQYF. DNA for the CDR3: TGTGCCAGCTCACCCCGGGACAGGATATCCTACGAGCAGTACTTC. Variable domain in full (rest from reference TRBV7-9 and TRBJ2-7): DTGVSQNPRHKITKRGQNVTFRCDPISEHNRLYWYRQTLGQGPEFLTYFQNEAQLEKSRLLSDRFSAERPKGSFSTLEIQRTEQGDSAMYLCASSPRDRISYEQYFGPGTRLTVT.

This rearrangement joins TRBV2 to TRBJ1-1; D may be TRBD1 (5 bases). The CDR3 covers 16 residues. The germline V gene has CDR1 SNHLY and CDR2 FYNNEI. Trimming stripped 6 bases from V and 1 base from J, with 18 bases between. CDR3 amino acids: CASSGADTTRNTEAFF. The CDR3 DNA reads TGTGCCAGCAGCGGGGCCGATACGACAAGGAACACTGAAGCTTTCTTT. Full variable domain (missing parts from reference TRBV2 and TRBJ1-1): EPEVTQTPSHQVTQMGQEVILRCVPISNHLYFYWYRQILGQKVEFLVSFYNNEISEKSEIFDDQFSVERPDGSNFTLKIRSTKLEDSAMYFCASSGADTTRNTEAFFGQGTRLTVV.

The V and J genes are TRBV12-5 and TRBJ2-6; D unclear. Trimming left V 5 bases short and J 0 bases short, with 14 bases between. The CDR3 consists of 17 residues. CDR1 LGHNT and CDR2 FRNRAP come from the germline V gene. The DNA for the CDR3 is TGTGCTAGTGGTCTCCGCTTGGGTACCTCTGGGGCCAACGTCCTGACTTTC. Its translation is CASGLRLGTSGANVLTF.

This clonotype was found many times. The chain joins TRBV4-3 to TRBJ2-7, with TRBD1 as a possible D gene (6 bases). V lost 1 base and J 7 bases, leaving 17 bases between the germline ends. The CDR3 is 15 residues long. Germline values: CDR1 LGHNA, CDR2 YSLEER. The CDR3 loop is CASSQGQGQTSEQYF. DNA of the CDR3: TGCGCCAGCAGCCAAGGTCAGGGGCAAACGAGTGAGCAGTACTTC.

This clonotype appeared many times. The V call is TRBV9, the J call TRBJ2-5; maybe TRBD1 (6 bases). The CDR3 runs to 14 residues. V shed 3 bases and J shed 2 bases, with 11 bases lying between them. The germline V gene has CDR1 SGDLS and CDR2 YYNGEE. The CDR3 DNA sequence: TGTGCCAGCAGCGAACAGGGTGTACAAGAGACCCAGTACTTC. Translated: CASSEQGVQETQYF.

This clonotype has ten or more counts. The CDR3 sequence is CASSSRNPTGETQYF. CDR3 DNA: TGTGCCAGCAGCTCTCGAAATCCGACAGGGGAGACCCAGTACTTC. The chain combines TRBV11-1 with TRBJ2-5; TRBD1 agrees at 7 bases. V lost 4 bases to trimming and J lost 5 bases; unmatched junction nucleotides: 10. The CDR3 extends over 15 amino acids. Germline V gives CDR1 SGHAT, CDR2 FQDESV (reference sequence).

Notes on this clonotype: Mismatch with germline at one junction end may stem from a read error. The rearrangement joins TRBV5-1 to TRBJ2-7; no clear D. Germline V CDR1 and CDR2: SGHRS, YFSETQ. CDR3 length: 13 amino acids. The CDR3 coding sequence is TGCGCCAGCAGCTTGGCCGGCTCCTACGAGCGGTACTTC. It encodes CASSLAGSYERYF.

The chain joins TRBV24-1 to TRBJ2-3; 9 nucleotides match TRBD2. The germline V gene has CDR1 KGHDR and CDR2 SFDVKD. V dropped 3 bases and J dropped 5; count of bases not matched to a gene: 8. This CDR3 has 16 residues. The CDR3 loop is CATSDGREGFLDTQYF. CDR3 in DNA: TGTGCCACCAGTGATGGGCGGGAGGGCTTTCTAGATACGCAGTATTTT.

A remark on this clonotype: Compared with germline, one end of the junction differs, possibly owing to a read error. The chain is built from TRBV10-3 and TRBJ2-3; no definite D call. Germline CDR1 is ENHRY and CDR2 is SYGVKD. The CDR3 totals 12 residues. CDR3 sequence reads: CASSGIGDTQYF. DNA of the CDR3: TGTGCCAGCAGTGGAATTGGCGATACGCAGTATTTT.

The CDR3 here is CASSEGSRQFYEQYF. For the CDR3, the DNA is TGTGCCAGCAGTGAAGGTTCCCGACAGTTCTACGAGCAGTACTTC. The rearrangement links TRBV6-1 to TRBJ2-7; a possible D gene is TRBD1 (5 bases). This CDR3 has 15 amino acids. V dropped 1 base and J dropped 3 bases, with 13 bases sitting between them. The V gene's germline CDR1 is MNHNS and CDR2 SASEGT.

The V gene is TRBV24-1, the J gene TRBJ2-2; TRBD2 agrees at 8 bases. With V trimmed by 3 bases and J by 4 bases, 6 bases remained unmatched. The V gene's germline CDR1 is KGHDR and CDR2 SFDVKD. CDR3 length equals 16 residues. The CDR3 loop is CATSDASGRITGELFF. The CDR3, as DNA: TGTGCCACCAGTGATGCAAGCGGGAGAATCACCGGGGAGCTGTTTTTT.

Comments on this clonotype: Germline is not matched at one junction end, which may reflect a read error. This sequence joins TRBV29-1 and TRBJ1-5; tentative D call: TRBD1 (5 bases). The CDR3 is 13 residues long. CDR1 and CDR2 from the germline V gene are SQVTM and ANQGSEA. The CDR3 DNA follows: TGCAGCGTGCGGGCAGGGCAGGGTCGGCCCCAGCATTTC. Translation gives CSVRAGQGRPQHF.

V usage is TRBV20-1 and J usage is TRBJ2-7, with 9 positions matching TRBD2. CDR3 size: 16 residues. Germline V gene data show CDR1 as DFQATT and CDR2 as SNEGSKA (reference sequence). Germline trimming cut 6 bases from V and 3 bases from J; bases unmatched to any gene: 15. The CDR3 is CSASSSASGRFYEQYF. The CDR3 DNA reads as TGCAGTGCCAGCAGCTCCGCCAGCGGGAGGTTCTACGAGCAGTACTTC.

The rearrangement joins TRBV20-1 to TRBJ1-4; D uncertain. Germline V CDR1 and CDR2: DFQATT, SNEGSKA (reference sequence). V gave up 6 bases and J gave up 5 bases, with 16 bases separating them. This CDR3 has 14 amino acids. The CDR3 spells CSAPEATYNEKLFF. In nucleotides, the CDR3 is TGCAGTGCGCCCGAGGCGACCTACAATGAAAAACTGTTTTTT.

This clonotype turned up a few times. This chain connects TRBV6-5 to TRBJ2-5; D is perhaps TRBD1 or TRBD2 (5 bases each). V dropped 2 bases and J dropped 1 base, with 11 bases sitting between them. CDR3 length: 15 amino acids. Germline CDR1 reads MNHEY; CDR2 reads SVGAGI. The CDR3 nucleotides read TGTGCCAGCAGTTACCGGGGACGGCTCCAAGAGACCCAGTACTTC. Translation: CASSYRGRLQETQYF.

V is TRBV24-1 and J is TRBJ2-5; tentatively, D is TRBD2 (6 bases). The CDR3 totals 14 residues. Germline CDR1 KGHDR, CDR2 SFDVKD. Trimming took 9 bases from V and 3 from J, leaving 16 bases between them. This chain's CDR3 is CATLLAEFKETQYF. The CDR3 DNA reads TGTGCCACCTTATTAGCGGAGTTCAAAGAGACCCAGTACTTC.

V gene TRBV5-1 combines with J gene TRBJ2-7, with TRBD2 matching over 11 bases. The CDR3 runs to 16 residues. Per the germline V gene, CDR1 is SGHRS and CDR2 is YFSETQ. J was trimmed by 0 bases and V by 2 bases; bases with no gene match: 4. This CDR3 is CASSFQGLADSYEQYF. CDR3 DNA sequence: TGCGCCAGCAGCTTCCAGGGACTAGCGGACTCCTACGAGCAGTACTTC. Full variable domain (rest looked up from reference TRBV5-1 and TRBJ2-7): KAGVTQTPRYLIKTRGQQVTLSCSPISGHRSVSWYQQTPGQGLQFLFEYFSETQRNKGNFPGRFSGRQFSNSRSEMNVSTLELGDSALYLCASSFQGLADSYEQYFGPGTRLTVT.

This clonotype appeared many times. The CDR3 sequence: CASSAAASADLTYEQYF. CDR3 in DNA: TGTGCCAGCAGCGCCGCAGCTAGCGCCGACCTTACCTACGAGCAGTACTTC. This chain connects TRBV13 to TRBJ2-7; maybe TRBD2 (6 bases). The germline V gene has CDR1 PRHDT and CDR2 FYEKMQ (reference sequence). Trimming removed 5 bases from V and 2 bases from J, with 22 bases in between. This CDR3 region has 17 residues.